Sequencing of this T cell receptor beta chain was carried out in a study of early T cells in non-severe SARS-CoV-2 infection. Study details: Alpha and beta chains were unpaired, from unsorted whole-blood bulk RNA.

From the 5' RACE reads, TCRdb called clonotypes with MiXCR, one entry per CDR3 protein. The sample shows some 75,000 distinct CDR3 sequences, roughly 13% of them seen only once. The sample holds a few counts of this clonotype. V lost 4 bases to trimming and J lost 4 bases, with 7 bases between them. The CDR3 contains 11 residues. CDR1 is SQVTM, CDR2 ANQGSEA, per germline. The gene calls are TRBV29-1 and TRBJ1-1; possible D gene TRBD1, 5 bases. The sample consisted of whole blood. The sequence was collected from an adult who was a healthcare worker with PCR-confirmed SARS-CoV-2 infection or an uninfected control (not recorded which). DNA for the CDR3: TGCAGCGTTGTGGGGGGCACTGAAGCTTTCTTT. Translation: CSVVGGTEAFF.